A single sample is the source of the 24 T cell receptor beta chains below, sequenced in a study of OX40 agonist ivuxolimab in advanced cancers. The data were produced by immunoSEQ multiplex PCR, yet TCRdb's version contains in-frame clones alone and is incomplete. Of 75,000 to 90,000 clones in the sample, 80% to 95% are singletons; the top ten hold 1.1%. The sample consisted of CD4+ or CD8+ T cells sorted from blood, taken in a trial of the OX40 agonist ivuxolimab. Receptors were obtained from an adult with an advanced solid tumor such as melanoma, head and neck, liver or kidney cancer.

The sample holds one count of this clone. This chain joins TRBV7-8 and TRBJ2-7, with D perhaps matching TRBD2 (7 bases). Looked up from germline, CDR1 is SGHVS and CDR2 is FQNEAQ. CDR3 size: 12 residues. The V end lost 5 bases, the J end lost 6 bases, and 11 bases lay between the germline ends. CDR3 amino acids: CASSLRGGEQYF. CDR3 bases: TGTGCCAGCAGCCTGAGGGGGGGCGAGCAGTACTTC.

The genes are TRBV5-1 and TRBJ2-5; 8 positions match TRBD1. Germline values: CDR1 SGHRS, CDR2 YFSETQ. The CDR3 runs 16 residues. V lost 1 base to trimming and J lost 1 base; unmatched junction nucleotides: 6. This CDR3 reads CASSLWGTGSQETQYF. DNA for the CDR3: TGCGCCAGCAGCTTGTGGGGGACAGGCTCCCAAGAGACCCAGTACTTC.

The chain is built from TRBV10-3 and TRBJ2-1; D is unresolved. Germline assignment: CDR1 ENHRY and CDR2 SYGVKD. The CDR3 contains 16 residues. Trimming left V 7 bases short and J 6 bases short, with 22 bases between. The CDR3 nucleotides read TGTGCCATCACCGAAACTCCTTACCTCCCTCTCAATGAGCAGTTCTTC. It codes for CAITETPYLPLNEQFF.

This chain uses TRBV7-9 with TRBJ2-1; D is perhaps TRBD2 (6 bases). The length of the CDR3 is 15 residues. Germline V gives CDR1 SEHNR, CDR2 FQNEAQ (reference sequence). V was shortened by 1 base and J by 15 bases, with 22 bases between the two germline ends. The CDR3, as DNA: TGTGCCAGCAGCTTAGTCCACTCGAGACTAGTGCGTCCGTTCTTC. Protein sequence: CASSLVHSRLVRPFF.

The rearrangement uses TRBV28 and TRBJ1-5; D is uncertain. Trimming pared 10 bases from V and 0 bases from J, leaving 25 bases between. The V gene's germline CDR1 is MDHEN and CDR2 SYDVKM. The CDR3 has 18 amino acids. As DNA, the CDR3 is TGTGCCACTAAGGACCCGGGTCCCGTATTTTATAGCAATCAGCCCCAGCATTTT. It codes for CATKDPGPVFYSNQPQHF.

This chain links TRBV4-2 with TRBJ2-2; TRBD1 might be the D (5 bases). The V gene lost 0 bases and the J gene lost 1 base, with 6 bases spanning the gap. The CDR3 sequence is 15 residues long. Germline assignment: CDR1 LGHNA and CDR2 YNFKEQ. CDR3 sequence (DNA): TGTGCCAGCAGCCAAGAAGACAGGAACACCGGGGAGCTGTTTTTT. It yields the protein CASSQEDRNTGELFF.

V gene TRBV19 combines with J gene TRBJ2-7, with D perhaps matching TRBD1 or TRBD2 (5 bases each). V was pared by 6 bases and J by 2 bases, with 8 bases between. The CDR3 runs to 12 residues. CDR1 LNHDA and CDR2 SQIVND come from the germline V gene (reference sequence). CDR3 in amino acids: CASSMGAYEQYF. CDR3 nucleotides: TGTGCCAGTAGCATGGGGGCCTACGAGCAGTACTTC.

The chain is built from TRBV11-2 and TRBJ2-5; TRBD2 might be the D (5 bases). The ends were cut back, 6 bases at V and 5 bases at J, with 13 bases in the middle. The germline CDR1 and CDR2 sequences are SGHAT and FQNNGV. The CDR3 loop spans 13 amino acids. This chain's CDR3 is CASRATSVETQYF. The DNA for the CDR3 is TGTGCCAGCAGGGCTACTAGTGTGGAGACCCAGTACTTC. The entire variable domain, with the rest obtained from reference TRBV11-2 and TRBJ2-5, is as follows: EAGVAQSPRYKIIEKRQSVAFWCNPISGHATLYWYQQILGQGPKLLIQFQNNGVVDDSQLPKDRFSAERLKGVDSTLKIQPAKLEDSAVYLCASRATSVETQYFGPGTRLLVL.

The genes are TRBV19 and TRBJ2-2, with a possible D match to TRBD2 (6 bases). Between the trimmed V and J ends, which lost 5 bases and 2 bases, there was a span of 18 bases. Germline assignment: CDR1 LNHDA and CDR2 SQIVND (reference sequence). This CDR3 contains 17 residues. The CDR3 sequence is CASSLYPGTFNTGELFF. The CDR3 DNA sequence: TGTGCCAGTAGTCTCTACCCAGGGACTTTTAACACCGGGGAGCTGTTTTTT.

The genes are TRBV7-3 and TRBJ2-1; 9 nucleotides match TRBD2. CDR1 is SGHTA, CDR2 FQGTGA, per germline. The ends lost 5 bases at V and 6 bases at J; junction bases unmatched: 8. The CDR3 has 15 residues. The CDR3 loop reads CASSAGSGRLNEQFF. The DNA of the CDR3 is TGTGCCAGCAGCGCCGGTAGCGGGAGACTCAATGAGCAGTTCTTC. The full variable domain, in which reference TRBV7-3 and TRBJ2-1 provide the parts outside the CDR3, is GAGVSQTPSNKVTEKGKYVELRCDPISGHTALYWYRQSLGQGPEFLIYFQGTGAADDSGLPNDRFFAVRPEGSVSTLKIQRTERGDSAVYLCASSAGSGRLNEQFFGPGTRLTVL.

The chain has TRBV6-4 and TRBJ2-2; no clear D gene. With 4 bases removed from V and 0 bases from J, the gap between germline ends came to 6 bases. Germline assignment: CDR1 MRHNA and CDR2 SNTAGT. The CDR3 runs to 14 residues. The DNA for the CDR3 is TGTGCCAGCAGTGTAATGTCGAACACCGGGGAGCTGTTTTTT. Translation gives CASSVMSNTGELFF.

CDR3 protein: CASSSGPSYEQYF. In DNA, the CDR3 is TGTGCCAGCTCATCCGGGCCGTCCTACGAGCAGTACTTC. J is TRBJ2-7 and V is TRBV18; D unresolved. V lost 5 bases and J lost 1, with 9 bases in between. CDR3 length: 13 residues. The germline gives CDR1 KGHSH, CDR2 LQKENI.

The genes are TRBV18 and TRBJ1-1, with 7 bases that match TRBD1. Germline V CDR1 and CDR2: KGHSH, LQKENI. The CDR3 runs to 16 residues. Unmatched junction bases numbered 8, after V lost 3 bases and J lost 1 base. CDR3 in DNA: TGTGCCAGCTCACCCAATTTAGGGGGCACGAACACTGAAGCTTTCTTT. Translation: CASSPNLGGTNTEAFF.

The chain carries TRBV6-1 and TRBJ1-4; D not resolved. Per germline, CDR1 MNHNS and CDR2 SASEGT. V was clipped by 4 bases and J by 8 bases, with 14 bases between them. The CDR3 length is 14 residues. In nucleotides, the CDR3 is TGTGCCAGCAGTGTTTCCTCCTTGAGGGAAAAACTGTTTTTT. Protein: CASSVSSLREKLFF.

The CDR3 region has the DNA TGTGCCAGCAGTGACTCTGAAGGGCTAGTCAGTTACGAGCAGTACTTC. Its translation: CASSDSEGLVSYEQYF. The chain combines TRBV6-4 with TRBJ2-7; no firm D call. Germline lookup yields CDR1 MRHNA and CDR2 SNTAGT. This CDR3 region has 16 residues. V was cut by 0 bases and J by 4 bases, with 16 bases left in between.

This chain joins TRBV6-5 and TRBJ1-5; 7 bases fit TRBD1. The length of the CDR3 is 14 residues. V was pared by 7 bases and J by 4 bases, with 7 bases of the junction left unmatched. The V gene's germline CDR1 is MNHEY and CDR2 SVGAGI. The chain's CDR3 is CASTYRGSNQPQHF. In nucleotides, the CDR3 is TGTGCCAGCACCTACAGGGGATCTAATCAGCCCCAGCATTTT.

This chain links TRBV2 with TRBJ2-7; TRBD1 matches 10 bases. Germline loops: CDR1 SNHLY, CDR2 FYNNEI. J was trimmed by 4 bases and V by 3 bases; bases with no gene match: 0. This CDR3 has 13 residues. The CDR3 nucleotides read TGTGCCAGCAGTGAGGACAGGGGGTACGAGCAGTACTTC. Its protein is CASSEDRGYEQYF.

This chain links TRBV6-5 with TRBJ1-6; a possible D gene is TRBD1 (5 bases). Trimming left V 6 bases short and J 4 bases short, with 7 bases between. The CDR3 is made up of 13 amino acids. Germline V gene sequence: CDR1 MNHEY, CDR2 SVGAGI. CDR3 sequence reads: CASSRDYNSPLHF. The CDR3 bases are TGTGCCAGCAGCAGGGATTATAATTCACCCCTCCACTTT.

V and J are TRBV7-3 and TRBJ1-2; 8 bases align to TRBD1. The CDR3 length is 14 residues. J lost 2 bases, V lost 5 bases, and 4 bases had no gene match. Germline V lookup: CDR1 SGHTA, CDR2 FQGTGA. The CDR3 DNA follows: TGTGCCAGCAGCCCAACAGGGGGGAACTATGGCTACACCTTC. Encoded protein: CASSPTGGNYGYTF.

This clone was recorded once. The genes are TRBV4-3 and TRBJ1-5; D remains unclear. Germline V CDR1 and CDR2: LGHNA, YSLEER. V dropped 2 bases and J dropped 1 base, with 3 bases sitting between them. CDR3 length: 13 amino acids. Written as DNA, the CDR3 is TGCGCCAGCAGCCAAACAAGCAATCAGCCCCAGCATTTT. As protein: CASSQTSNQPQHF.

The chain has TRBV19 and TRBJ2-7; 7 bases align to TRBD1. After removal of 9 bases from V and 3 bases from J, the junction contained 14 bases not matched to a gene. Germline V gene lookup returns CDR1 LNHDA and CDR2 SQIVND (reference sequence). This CDR3 spans 15 amino acids. The CDR3 loop is CASAPGTVLGYEQYF. CDR3 nucleotides: TGTGCCAGCGCCCCCGGGACAGTGTTGGGCTACGAGCAGTACTTC.

The rearrangement uses TRBV20-1 and TRBJ2-3; unclear D gene. Germline values: CDR1 DFQATT, CDR2 SNEGSKA (reference sequence). The CDR3 covers 11 residues. With 3 bases removed from V and 6 bases from J, the gap between germline ends came to 7 bases. The CDR3 nucleotides read TGCAGTGCTAGTTTTCAGGATACGCAGTATTTT. Amino acid sequence: CSASFQDTQYF.

The V and J genes are TRBV11-2 and TRBJ1-1; D may be TRBD1 (5 bases). Per germline, CDR1 SGHAT and CDR2 FQNNGV. The CDR3 totals 13 residues. V was cut by 3 bases and J by 2 bases, with 7 bases left in between. This CDR3 is CASSLGGNTEAFF. The CDR3 region has the DNA TGTGCCAGCAGCTTGGGGGGAAACACTGAAGCTTTCTTT.

The chain employs TRBV18 and TRBJ2-3; D perhaps matches TRBD1 (6 bases). This CDR3 contains 12 residues. The V end lost 3 bases, the J end lost 6 bases, and 7 bases lay between the germline ends. Germline V gene sequence: CDR1 KGHSH, CDR2 LQKENI. CDR3 sequence: CASSPQGDTQYF. The CDR3 nucleotides are TGTGCCAGCTCACCGCAGGGGGATACGCAGTATTTT.